The present T cell receptor (beta chain) was sequenced within a study of blood T cell repertoires in COVID-19 (dated by TCRdb to about 2020). As for the study more broadly: Samples covering the acute and convalescent phases of COVID-19 were provided by collaborators in the United States, Italy and Spain. The prospective study material was composed of cDNA or gDNA derived from T cells, B-cell-depleted T cells, or PBMCs. A de-identified subject ID, COVID-19 status, age in years and sex were almost always included in the sample metadata. The dataset comprised deeply sampled blood TCRbeta repertoires from subjects exposed to, actively infected with, or recovered from COVID-19. Where HLA class I and class II types were available, the types were taken from metadata supplied by the sample provider, not from assay-based typing. Samples were obtained from the ongoing ImmuneRACE study (first 160 participants) and from over a thousand subjects provided by 6 global collaborators. A freely available public database, intended as a resource for researchers studying the immune response to SARS-CoV-2, is where the repertoires were released. Summary of the overall study and its limitations: How much clinical and demographic metadata was included differed by source and by participant, and the metadata was provided uncurated.

V lost 7 bases and J lost 4 bases; the stretch between them is 11 bases long. The CDR1 and CDR2 encoded by the germline V gene (reference sequence) are SGHNT and YYREEE. The CDR3 runs 13 residues from the cysteine to the phenylalanine. The only DNA kept is the CDR3, 39 bases in frame from the first base. TCRbeta CDR3 regions were amplified from genomic DNA using the immunoSEQ Assay, a bias-controlled multiplex PCR. The source study handled its data this way. Nucleated cell counts per sample were estimated from amplification of reference gene primers within the assay. To quantify the absolute abundance of each unique TCRbeta CDR3 rearrangement, sequence reads were collapsed and filtered. Productive Simpson clonality was computed per sample as the square root of Simpson's diversity index over productive rearrangements. The table comes from immuneACCESS by way of TCRdb, which keeps in-frame sequences with V and J called. Part of the clones is missing from these tables; in studies checked, under half for an unresolved V gene and the rest for unknown reasons. V, J and clone size are those of that table, while D and trimming were read from the DNA. The sample table lists 370,000 or so clones, 81% of them with a count of one. Roughly 1.2% of the sample goes to the ten largest clones.

Collaborating institutions collected whole blood in K2EDTA tubes following their own protocols. For TCRbeta analysis, collaborators shipped samples in one of three forms: frozen whole blood, isolated PBMCs, or DNA extracted from either of those sample types. As for this clone: The clone's antigen remains unknown. Per-base quality was not reported, and no clone a single base away is much larger than it.

The material sequenced was peripheral blood. This sequence uses TRBV5-4 and TRBJ2-2, with the D gene not clear enough to name. This TCR was sampled from a human donor with acute or convalescent COVID-19. The donor label of this sample is uncertain. CDR3 loop: CASGDSSTGELFF. The nucleotides read TGTGCCAGCGGAGACTCCTCCACCGGGGAGCTGTTTTTT.